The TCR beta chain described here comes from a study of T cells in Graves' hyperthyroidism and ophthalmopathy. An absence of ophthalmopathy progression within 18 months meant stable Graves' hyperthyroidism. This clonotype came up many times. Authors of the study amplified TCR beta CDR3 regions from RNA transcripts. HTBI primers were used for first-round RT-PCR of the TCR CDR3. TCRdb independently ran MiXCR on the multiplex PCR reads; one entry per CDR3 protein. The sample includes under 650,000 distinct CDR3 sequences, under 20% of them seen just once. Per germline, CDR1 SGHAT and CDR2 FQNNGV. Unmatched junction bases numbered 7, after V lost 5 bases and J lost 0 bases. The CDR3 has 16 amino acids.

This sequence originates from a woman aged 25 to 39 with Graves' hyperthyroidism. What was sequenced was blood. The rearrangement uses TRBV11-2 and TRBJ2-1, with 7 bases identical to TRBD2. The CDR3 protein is CASSPLARNSYNEQFF. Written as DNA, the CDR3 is TGTGCCAGCAGCCCACTAGCGCGAAACTCCTACAATGAGCAGTTCTTC. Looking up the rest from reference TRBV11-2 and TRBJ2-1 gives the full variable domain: EAGVAQSPRYKIIEKRQSVAFWCNPISGHATLYWYQQILGQGPKLLIQFQNNGVVDDSQLPKDRFSAERLKGVDSTLKIQPAKLEDSAVYLCASSPLARNSYNEQFFGPGTRLTVL.